Each of the 4 T cell receptor beta chains below was sequenced from the same sample in a study of identical twins. One entry per CDR3 protein results from TCRdb running MiXCR on the 5' RACE reads. The profile shows roughly 18,000 distinct CDR3 sequences, 69% of them singletons. Sequencing was carried out using memory (CD45RO+) T cells sorted from blood. The receptors were sampled from a woman between 18 and 30 years old in good health. This table probably holds off-target reads from a library built for another chain.

This clonotype was counted only a few times. The chain employs TRBV7-8 and TRBJ2-7, with D unclear. Germline values: CDR1 SGHVS, CDR2 FQNEAQ. Trimming pared 0 bases from V and 1 base from J, leaving 4 bases between. This CDR3 has 13 amino acids. The chain's CDR3 is CASSLAGSYEQYF. In DNA, the CDR3 is TGTGCCAGCAGCTTAGCGGGGTCCTACGAGCAGTACTTC.

This sequence joins TRBV6-6 and TRBJ2-5; 7 bases align to TRBD2. The V and J ends lost 6 bases and 7 bases, in that order; junction bases with no gene match: 8. In germline, CDR1 is MNHNY, CDR2 SVGAGI (reference sequence). The CDR3 extends over 13 amino acids. CDR3 nucleotides: TGTGCCAGCAGCGGGACTACTCAGGGGACCCAGTACTTC. Amino acid sequence: CASSGTTQGTQYF.

The CDR3, as DNA: TGTGCCAGCAGGCCAGACACCGGGGAGCTGTTTTTT. Its protein is CASRPDTGELFF. The chain is built from TRBV2 and TRBJ2-2; D gene unclear. Trimming cost V 6 bases and J 3 bases, with 5 bases left between them. The CDR3 sequence is 12 residues long. Per the germline V gene, CDR1 is SNHLY and CDR2 is FYNNEI. Supplemented by reference TRBV2 and TRBJ2-2, the full variable domain reads EPEVTQTPSHQVTQMGQEVILRCVPISNHLYFYWYRQILGQKVEFLVSFYNNEISEKSEIFDDQFSVERPDGSNFTLKIRSTKLEDSAMYFCASRPDTGELFFGEGSRLTVL.

The chain employs TRBV7-2 and TRBJ2-5, with TRBD2 matching over 7 bases. This CDR3 has 15 residues. CDR1 is SGHTA, CDR2 FQGNSA, per germline. V lost 2 bases to trimming and J lost 3 bases; unmatched junction nucleotides: 6. The CDR3 sequence is CASSLYGTTEETQYF. In nucleotides, the CDR3 is TGTGCCAGCAGCTTATATGGGACTACCGAAGAGACCCAGTACTTC. Full variable domain (outside the CDR3, taken from reference TRBV7-2 and TRBJ2-5): GAGVSQSPSNKVTEKGKDVELRCDPISGHTALYWYRQSLGQGLEFLIYFQGNSAPDKSGLPSDRFSAERTGGSVSTLTIQRTQQEDSAVYLCASSLYGTTEETQYFGPGTRLLVL.